This is a list of T cell receptor beta chains from one sample in a study of shared clonotypes between healthy human individuals. Only in-frame clones appear in the TCRdb table, and some are missing; sequencing was by immunoSEQ multiplex PCR. This sample yields about a million clones, of which approximately 80% are seen a single time; over 0.8% belongs to the top ten. The source material was memory CD4+ T cells from PBMCs. The receptors were gathered from a man younger than 30 in good health. Some clones in this sample may be carry-over from other donors' samples. CDR3s include the opening cysteine and the closing phenylalanine or tryptophan. Fields, in order: J gene, V gene, CDR3 length, D gene, clone size, CDR3 DNA, CDR3 protein. D genes are given only for firm matches. Some rows mark clone size as missing; the rest say once, few, many or name a class of expanded clone.

>TRBJ2-1|TRBV9|15|.|.
TGTGCCAGCAGCGTAGCCTCTAGCATCCTCAATGAGCAGTTCTTC
CASSVASSILNEQFF
>TRBJ2-2|TRBV27|14|.|.
TGTGCCAGCAGCACCGTCCCGCACACCGGGGAGCTGTTTTTT
CASSTVPHTGELFF
>TRBJ2-1|TRBV29-1|14|TRBD2|.
TGCAGCGGGTATCTAGCGGGAGGACCCCGGGAGCAGTTCTTC
CSGYLAGGPREQFF
>TRBJ2-2|TRBV9|14|TRBD1|once
TGTGCCAGCAGCGTAGCAGGGGGCACCGGGGAGCTGTTTTTT
CASSVAGGTGELFF
>TRBJ2-3|TRBV7-8|13|.|.
TGTGCCAGCAGCTTAGGGCACACAGATACGCAGTATTTT
CASSLGHTDTQYF
>TRBJ2-3|TRBV9|15|.|.
TGTGCCAGCAGCGCTGACTCCGCCAACACAGATACGCAGTATTTT
CASSADSANTDTQYF
>TRBJ1-2|TRBV7-9|15|TRBD1|.
TGTGCCAGCAGCCCCGGGACAGGGTTAGACTATGGCTACACCTTC
CASSPGTGLDYGYTF
>TRBJ1-1|TRBV11-2|14|.|.
TGTGCCAGCAGCTACCTTGGGGGGAACACTGAAGCTTTCTTT
CASSYLGGNTEAFF
>TRBJ2-7|TRBV27|11|.|.
TGTGCCAGCGCGGACTCCTACGAGCAGTACTTC
CASADSYEQYF
>TRBJ1-5|TRBV11-2|17|.|.
TGTGCCAGCAGCTTAGGTAGGGGGGGGCCTAGCAATCAGCCCCAGCATTTT
CASSLGRGGPSNQPQHF
>TRBJ2-5|TRBV6-5|11|.|few
TGTGCCAGCACCAAATCGGAGACCCAGTACTTC
CASTKSETQYF
>TRBJ2-3|TRBV7-2|13|.|few
TGTGCCAGCAGCTTAGCAGGGCGGGAAGCGCAGTATTTT
CASSLAGREAQYF
>TRBJ2-6|TRBV4-1|19|TRBD2|.
TGCGCCAGCAGCCAAGGCCCTAGCGGGGGCCGCTCTGGGGCCAACGTCCTGACTTTC
CASSQGPSGGRSGANVLTF
>TRBJ1-2|TRBV7-9|17|.|.
TGTGCCAGCAGCCCGACAGAATGGGACAAAATTTACTATGGCTACACCTTC
CASSPTEWDKIYYGYTF
>TRBJ2-2|TRBV27|17|TRBD2|.
TGTGCCAGCAGTTCTCCGGCGCGGGGGGTGGGCACCGGGGAGCTGTTTTTT
CASSSPARGVGTGELFF
>TRBJ1-1|TRBV9|16|.|.
TGTGCCAGCAGCGTAGGGGCCAGTTGGGGCGGCACTGAAGCTTTCTTT
CASSVGASWGGTEAFF
>TRBJ2-3|TRBV5-1|15|TRBD2|.
TGCGCCAGCAGCTTTGAGGGGAGGGCCGCAGATACGCAGTATTTT
CASSFEGRAADTQYF
>TRBJ2-2|TRBV7-2|13|.|.
TGTGCCAGCAGAAGGAGGTCCACCGGGGAGCTGTTTTTT
CASRRRSTGELFF
>TRBJ2-3|TRBV9|14|.|.
TGTGCCAGCAGCGTTAGCGGTAGCACAGATACGCAGTATTTT
CASSVSGSTDTQYF
>TRBJ2-1|TRBV14|14|TRBD2|.
TGTGCCAGCAGCCAACTAGTTTGGGAGGGGGAGCAGTTCTTC
CASSQLVWEGEQFF
>TRBJ2-7|TRBV28|15|TRBD2|.
TGTGCCAGCACCATGACTAGCGGGAGGTCATACGAGCAGTACTTC
CASTMTSGRSYEQYF
>TRBJ2-7|TRBV5-4|14|TRBD2|few
TGTGCCAGCAGCTTGGATAGTAGCGGGGGCGAGCAGTACTTC
CASSLDSSGGEQYF
>TRBJ2-3|TRBV15|15|.|few
TGTGCCACCGAGGAGGCAGGGTCGGACACAGATACGCAGTATTTT
CATEEAGSDTDTQYF
>TRBJ2-5|TRBV5-1|11|.|.
TGTGCCAGCAGCGAAGGGGAGACCCAGTACTTC
CASSEGETQYF
>TRBJ2-2|TRBV5-1|14|.|.
TGCGCCAGCAGCGTACAGCTACCCGCCGGGGAGCTGTTTTTT
CASSVQLPAGELFF
>TRBJ1-3|TRBV28|13|.|.
TGTGCCGGGGGGAGTGGGGGCCGAAACACCATATATTTT
CAGGSGGRNTIYF
>TRBJ1-1|TRBV5-1|15|.|.
TGCGCCAGCAGCTTGGGACACCCGAGAAACGCTGAAGCTTTCTTT
CASSLGHPRNAEAFF
>TRBJ1-1|TRBV30|13|.|.
TGTGCCTGGAGACAGTACTTGAACACTGAAGCTTTCTTT
CAWRQYLNTEAFF
>TRBJ1-3|TRBV9|14|.|.
TGTGCCAGCAGCCCCGACACCTCTGGAAACACCATATATTTT
CASSPDTSGNTIYF
>TRBJ1-1|TRBV7-2|14|TRBD1|.
TGTGCCAGCAGGAGGACAGGTATGAACACTGAAGCTTTCTTT
CASRRTGMNTEAFF
>TRBJ1-2|TRBV6-6|13|.|.
TGTGCCAGCACAAACACAGGGATGAGTGGCTACACCTTC
CASTNTGMSGYTF
>TRBJ2-7|TRBV5-1|16|TRBD2|.
TGCGCCAGCAGCAGGGACGGGACTAGCGGGTCTTACGAGCAGTACTTC
CASSRDGTSGSYEQYF
>TRBJ2-1|TRBV18|13|TRBD2|few
TGTGCCAGCTCACCAATGAATGCGGGAGAGGAGTTCTTC
CASSPMNAGEEFF
>TRBJ2-5|TRBV30|12|.|.
TGTGCCTGGAAGAAGGCGGGAGAGACCCAGTACTTC
CAWKKAGETQYF
>TRBJ2-7|TRBV11-2|15|TRBD1|once
TGTGCCAGCAGCGAGGGGGCAGGGGCAAGCTACGAGCAGTACTTC
CASSEGAGASYEQYF
>TRBJ1-5|TRBV9|15|.|few
TGTGCCAGCAGCGGCGGAGCTTCTGATAATCAGCCCCAGCATTTT
CASSGGASDNQPQHF
>TRBJ1-3|TRBV7-6|16|.|.
TGTGCCAGCAGCCTGAAGACGGTCACCTCTGGAAACACCATATATTTT
CASSLKTVTSGNTIYF
>TRBJ2-7|TRBV28|16|.|.
TGTGCCAGCAGCGTAACAACCGGGACGATTTCCTACGAGCAGTACTTC
CASSVTTGTISYEQYF
>TRBJ2-7|TRBV5-1|15|.|once
TGCGCCAGCAGCTCTTTATGGGAGAGCCGGAGCGAGCAGTACTTC
CASSSLWESRSEQYF
>TRBJ2-7|TRBV2|12|TRBD1|.
TGTGCCACCGGGACAGGGTCATACGAGCAGTACTTC
CATGTGSYEQYF
>TRBJ2-7|TRBV2|14|.|.
TGTGCCAGCACTGGGGAGGCGGTTCTAAACGAGCAGTACTTC
CASTGEAVLNEQYF
>TRBJ1-2|TRBV4-1|16|TRBD1|.
TGCGCCAGCAGCCTCCCCCCGGGACAGGGGACCTATGGCTACACCTTC
CASSLPPGQGTYGYTF
>TRBJ2-5|TRBV18|15|.|.
TGTGCCAGCTCACCATATGGCAGAGCCCAAGAGACCCAGTACTTC
CASSPYGRAQETQYF
>TRBJ2-2|TRBV7-7|15|.|.
TGTGCCAGCGGAATAACAGGGTCGGGCACCGGGGAGCTGTTTTTT
CASGITGSGTGELFF
>TRBJ2-2|TRBV29-1|14|.|.
TGCAGCGTTGACAGGGGGGTGAACACCGGGGAGCTGTTTTTT
CSVDRGVNTGELFF
>TRBJ2-3|TRBV18|18|TRBD2|.
TGTGCCAGCTCACCACCTCCTAGCGGGTATCCTAGCACAGATACGCAGTATTTT
CASSPPPSGYPSTDTQYF
>TRBJ2-5|TRBV5-1|15|.|.
TGCGCCAGCAGCCTCCTTACAGGAATTCAAGAGACCCAGTACTTC
CASSLLTGIQETQYF
>TRBJ2-5|TRBV18|16|TRBD1|.
TGTGCCAGCTCCCCCCGGGACAGGGTCTACCAAGAGACCCAGTACTTC
CASSPRDRVYQETQYF
>TRBJ2-3|TRBV18|13|.|.
TGTGCCAGCTCACCAGGATTGACAGATACGCAGTATTTT
CASSPGLTDTQYF
>TRBJ2-4|TRBV30|15|TRBD1|.
TGTGCCTGGGCGGACAGGGCTTTAGCCAAAAACATTCAGTACTTC
CAWADRALAKNIQYF
>TRBJ2-1|TRBV6-1|17|.|.
TGTGCCAGCAGTGAAGCAGCCTACTCGTTCTCCTACAATGAGCAGTTCTTC
CASSEAAYSFSYNEQFF
>TRBJ1-2|TRBV4-1|15|TRBD1|many
TGCGCCAGCAGCCAACCGACAGGGAAGGACTATGGCTACACCTTC
CASSQPTGKDYGYTF
>TRBJ1-2|TRBV5-6|15|.|.
TGTGCCAGCAGCTTGGGGGTAGGGAGTTACTATGGCTACACCTTC
CASSLGVGSYYGYTF
>TRBJ1-2|TRBV28|17|TRBD1|once
TGTGCCAGCAGTTTATTCGGACAGGCCTTTAATACCTATGGCTACACCTTC
CASSLFGQAFNTYGYTF
>TRBJ2-2|TRBV18|11|.|.
TGTGCCAGCTCTGTAGGGAGGGAGCTGTTTTTT
CASSVGRELFF